This T cell receptor beta chain was sequenced in a study of Tregs in tolerant kidney transplant recipients. General observations from the study: Changing PCR primers prevented nucleotide comparison between some patients' samples.

Concerning this clone: Its antigen is unknown.

V was pared by 0 bases and J by 0 bases, with 2 bases of the junction left unmatched. Per germline, CDR1 SGHRS and CDR2 YFSETQ. The CDR3 loop spans 16 amino acids. Measured with immunoSEQ multiplex PCR; TCRdb has only the in-frame clones, and not every one. The data contain roughly 80,000 clones, less than 95% of them singletons. The starting material was Tregs from blood, obtained before the transplant. V and J are TRBV5-1 and TRBJ2-7, with 11 bases that match TRBD2. This sequence was found in a human donor who received a combined kidney and bone marrow transplant. The DNA for the CDR3 is TGCGCCAGCAGCTTGGATACTAGCGGGAGCTCCTACGAGCAGTACTTC. Residues: CASSLDTSGSSYEQYF.